This is a list of T cell receptor beta chains from one sample in a study of beta chain features in type 1 diabetes. The protocol was immunoSEQ multiplex PCR, while the TCRdb copy is restricted to in-frame clones and leaves out a portion. This table has 300,000 or so clones, 13% to 15% appearing once. Sequenced material: naive CD4+ T cells from blood. These receptors all come from a man aged 30-40 years with type 1 diabetes. Both conserved end residues are trimmed from each CDR3. Only some rows state a clone size, as once, few, many or a class for expanded clones.

v_call	j_call	clone_size	cdr3_aa
TRBV4-3	TRBJ2-1	NA	ASSQIKGLAEGNEQF
TRBV29-1	TRBJ1-5	few	SVGGGNRNQPQH
TRBV28	TRBJ2-7	few	ASSSGIIYEQY
TRBV10-3	TRBJ1-1	few	AISAGRAGNTEAF
TRBV4-3	TRBJ2-6	NA	ASSPKDGRTGANVLT
TRBV28	TRBJ1-4	NA	ASSPPGQGGEKLF
TRBV7-2	TRBJ2-2	NA	ASSLVPGLPGELF
TRBV28	TRBJ2-1	NA	ASSTPSGSVGEQF
TRBV10-3	TRBJ2-3	NA	AISEGPGDTQY
TRBV19	TRBJ2-7	once	ASSIRLAFTYEQY
TRBV30	TRBJ2-3	NA	AWSATVGDTQY
TRBV4-3	TRBJ2-3	NA	ASSRRQGTSTDTQY
TRBV5-6	TRBJ2-2	NA	ASSRRTSGANTGELF